This TCR beta chain emerged from a study of T-cell memory formation after mild COVID-19. This CDR3 has 14 residues. The ends were cut back, 7 bases at V and 7 bases at J, with 20 bases in the middle. Germline V lookup: CDR1 SGHRS, CDR2 YFSETQ. Via MiXCR, TCRdb re-called the 5' RACE reads, giving one row per CDR3 protein. The table lists roughly 280,000 distinct CDR3 sequences, around 15% of them singletons. This clonotype appeared many times. J is TRBJ1-2 and V is TRBV5-1; no firm D call. Sample: PBMCs or a T cell subset sorted from them (not recorded which). The TCR was taken from a man between 18 and 35 years old who had mild COVID-19 (a few samples of this study predate the infection). Cell type and time point are not known. The CDR3 reads CASGPPGRLVGYTF. The CDR3 nucleotides read TGCGCCAGCGGACCTCCGGGGAGGCTCGTTGGCTACACCTTC.